This T cell receptor beta chain was identified during a study of CD8 T cells in Susac syndrome. With random hexamers, reverse transcription was performed on about 0.45 to 1 ug of RNA. Amplification of TCR beta CDR3 spanned 54 Vbeta and 13 Jbeta via immunoSEQ multiplex PCR. TCRdb used MiXCR to reprocess the immunoSEQ multiplex PCR reads, holding one entry per CDR3 protein. The table has tens of thousands of distinct CDR3 sequences, around nine tenths seen once. The CDR3 spans 17 residues. The V and J ends lost 1 base and 3 bases, in that order; junction bases with no gene match: 6. Sequencing was carried out using CD8+ T cells from PBMCs. The clonotype was recovered from a human donor with multiple sclerosis. This sequence joins TRBV12-3 or TRBV12-4 and TRBJ2-1, with 10 bases fitting TRBD2. The CDR3 DNA follows: TGTGCCAGCAGTTTAGTAGGTAGCGGGAGGTACTACAATGAGCAGTTCTTC. It codes for CASSLVGSGRYYNEQFF.